The 32 T cell receptor beta chains given below trace back to one sample, sequenced in a study of cytomegalovirus exposure and HLA in healthy donors. With 60 Vbeta and 13 Jbeta primers, the PCR was carried out. TCRdb's copy holds only in-frame clones and misses some; the assay was immunoSEQ multiplex PCR. Here the sample spans some 200,000 clones, around four fifths being singletons. The sample comprised PBMCs. The origin of the receptors is a woman aged 60-75 years in good health and CMV-seropositive.

This clone occurred a few times. The V and J genes are TRBV9 and TRBJ1-6; D remains ambiguous. Per the germline V gene, CDR1 is SGDLS and CDR2 is YYNGEE. This CDR3 is 13 amino acids long. V lost 4 bases and J 8 bases, leaving 10 bases between the germline ends. In DNA, the CDR3 is TGTGCCAGCAGCCTCCGTTCGGATTCACCCCTCCACTTT. This encodes CASSLRSDSPLHF. The variable domain in full, with the rest retrieved from reference TRBV9 and TRBJ1-6, is DSGVTQTPKHLITATGQRVTLRCSPRSGDLSVYWYQQSLDQGLQFLIQYYNGEERAKGNILERFSAQQFPDLHSELNLSSLELGDSALYFCASSLRSDSPLHFGNGTRLTVT.

This clone has just a few counts. The rearrangement links TRBV30 to TRBJ1-5; 7 bases match TRBD1. Germline V gene data show CDR1 as GTSNPN and CDR2 as SVGIG (reference sequence). The CDR3 runs to 13 residues. The J segment lost 7 bases and the V segment lost 2 bases, leaving 5 bases of the junction unmatched. CDR3 DNA: TGTGCCTGGAGTCCCCAGGGGGACCAGCCCCAGCATTTT. Protein sequence: CAWSPQGDQPQHF.

Only one count was recorded for this clone. The rearrangement links TRBV7-9 to TRBJ1-4; D unclear. CDR1 is SEHNR and CDR2 is FQNEAQ in the germline V gene (reference sequence). V was cut by 4 bases and J by 4 bases, with 13 bases left in between. The CDR3 covers 15 residues. CDR3 sequence (DNA): TGTGCCAGCAGCTCAACACATGCTTTTAATGAAAAACTGTTTTTT. Protein: CASSSTHAFNEKLFF.

The chain recombines TRBV5-1 with TRBJ2-7; D may be TRBD2 (5 bases). The CDR3 length is 14 residues. The germline V and J ends were trimmed by 4 bases and 0 bases, with 11 bases remaining between them. CDR1 and CDR2 from the germline V gene are SGHRS and YFSETQ. CDR3 nucleotide sequence: TGCGCCAGCAGCGGGGAGCAGTTCTCCTACGAGCAGTACTTC. Protein product: CASSGEQFSYEQYF.

J is TRBJ1-6 and V is TRBV6-1; the D is unclear. Germline V gene data show CDR1 as MNHNS and CDR2 as SASEGT. This CDR3 has 13 residues. The V end was cut by 8 bases, the J end by 9 bases, with 14 bases between. The CDR3 sequence is CASADMGVSPLHF. The DNA of the CDR3 is TGTGCCAGCGCTGACATGGGTGTTTCACCCCTCCACTTT.

This chain connects TRBV28 to TRBJ2-1; 10 bases map to TRBD1. The CDR3 length is 16 residues. Trimming cost V 2 bases and J 5 bases; bases outside gene matches: 6. In germline, CDR1 is MDHEN, CDR2 SYDVKM. This CDR3 reads CASSLMRDRGNNEQFF. In DNA, the CDR3 is TGTGCCAGCAGTTTAATGCGGGACAGGGGTAACAATGAGCAGTTCTTC.

This rearrangement joins TRBV5-6 to TRBJ2-7; 7 bases line up with TRBD1. This CDR3 region has 16 residues. Germline trimming cut 1 base from V and 2 bases from J; bases unmatched to any gene: 9. Per the germline V gene, CDR1 is SGHDT and CDR2 is YYEEEE. The CDR3 is CASSLRGQRGPYEQYF. The DNA of the CDR3 is TGTGCCAGCAGCTTGAGGGGACAGAGGGGACCCTACGAGCAGTACTTC. The full variable domain, its missing parts supplied by reference TRBV5-6 and TRBJ2-7, is DAGVTQSPTHLIKTRGQQVTLRCSPKSGHDTVSWYQQALGQGPQFIFQYYEEEERQRGNFPDRFSGHQFPNYSSELNVNALLLGDSALYLCASSLRGQRGPYEQYFGPGTRLTVT.

The chain carries TRBV13 and TRBJ2-6; 7 nucleotides agree with TRBD2. Germline V gives CDR1 PRHDT, CDR2 FYEKMQ (reference sequence). The CDR3 length is 14 residues. J gave up 8 bases and V 3 bases, and 4 bases lay outside the gene matches. CDR3 nucleotides: TGTGCCAGCAGCTTGAGGGGAGGGACCAACGTCCTGACTTTC. This gives the protein CASSLRGGTNVLTF.

The chain uses TRBV7-6 and TRBJ2-5; 10 bases match TRBD1. In germline, CDR1 is SGHVS, CDR2 FNYEAQ. The V segment lost 5 bases and the J segment 5 bases; nucleotides outside the gene matches: 11. The CDR3 spans 16 residues. The CDR3 sequence is CASSRQGANAGETQYF. In nucleotides, the CDR3 is TGTGCCAGCAGCCGACAGGGGGCCAACGCGGGGGAGACCCAGTACTTC.

The chain employs TRBV29-1 and TRBJ1-1; D is possibly TRBD1 (6 bases). V dropped 0 bases and J dropped 10 bases, with 12 bases sitting between them. This CDR3 has 12 residues. Germline V gives CDR1 SQVTM, CDR2 ANQGSEA. CDR3 in amino acids: CSVEEVAGVAFF. The CDR3 DNA sequence: TGCAGCGTTGAAGAGGTAGCAGGGGTAGCTTTCTTT. Together with reference TRBV29-1 and TRBJ1-1, the CDR3 gives the full variable domain: SAVISQKPSRDICQRGTSLTIQCQVDSQVTMMFWYRQQPGQSLTLIATANQGSEATYESGFVIDKFPISRPNLTFSTLTVSNMSPEDSSIYLCSVEEVAGVAFFGQGTRLTVV.

The CDR3 DNA follows: TGTGCCAGCAGTTTTCAGGGGGTGTCAGATACGCAGTATTTT. Its protein product is CASSFQGVSDTQYF. The rearrangement joins TRBV2 to TRBJ2-3, with 7 bases matching TRBD1. J was trimmed by 4 bases and V by 5 bases; bases with no gene match: 6. The CDR3 contains 14 residues. CDR1 SNHLY and CDR2 FYNNEI come from the germline V gene.

The chain links TRBV7-8 to TRBJ2-7; possible D gene TRBD2, 6 bases. This CDR3 region has 14 residues. Germline lookup yields CDR1 SGHVS and CDR2 FQNEAQ. With 5 bases removed from V and 12 bases from J, the gap between germline ends came to 23 bases. The CDR3: CASSSWPGRYVRYF. CDR3 coding DNA: TGTGCCAGCAGCAGCTGGCCAGGGAGGTATGTTCGGTACTTC.

This clone showed up just a few times. The genes are TRBV7-8 and TRBJ2-7; TRBD1 aligns across 9 bases. Per the germline V gene, CDR1 is SGHVS and CDR2 is FQNEAQ. After removal of 1 base from V and 4 bases from J, the junction contained 5 bases not matched to a gene. The CDR3 runs to 15 residues. The DNA for the CDR3 is TGTGCCAGCAGCTTAGGGCTAGGACAGGGGTACGAGCAGTACTTC. Protein product: CASSLGLGQGYEQYF. Complete variable domain (other parts from reference TRBV7-8 and TRBJ2-7): GAGVSQSPRYKVAKRGQDVALRCDPISGHVSLFWYQQALGQGPEFLTYFQNEAQLDKSGLPSDRFFAERPEGSVSTLKIQRTQQEDSAVYLCASSLGLGQGYEQYFGPGTRLTVT.

The CDR3 protein is CASSPLGQVGGQPQHF. CDR3 nucleotides: TGTGCCAGCTCACCCCTTGGACAGGTTGGTGGACAGCCCCAGCATTTT. This sequence joins TRBV18 and TRBJ1-5, with 7 bases that match TRBD1. This CDR3 has 16 residues. The J segment lost 7 bases and the V segment lost 3 bases, leaving 12 bases of the junction unmatched. Germline V gene data show CDR1 as KGHSH and CDR2 as LQKENI. Looking up the rest from reference TRBV18 and TRBJ1-5 gives the full variable domain: NAGVMQNPRHLVRRRGQEARLRCSPMKGHSHVYWYRQLPEEGLKFMVYLQKENIIDESGMPKERFSAEFPKEGPSILRIQQVVRGDSAAYFCASSPLGQVGGQPQHFGDGTRLSIL.

The CDR3 DNA sequence: TGTGCCTGGAGTGTATCAGGGGGCACTGAAGCTTTCTTT. Translating it yields CAWSVSGGTEAFF. The gene calls are TRBV30 and TRBJ1-1, with 7 bases fitting TRBD1. CDR3 length: 13 amino acids. V was clipped by 0 bases and J by 4 bases; unmatched bases: 2. Germline V gene data show CDR1 as GTSNPN and CDR2 as SVGIG (reference sequence).

This chain uses TRBV4-2 with TRBJ1-1, with TRBD1 as a possible D gene (6 bases). Trimming stripped 1 base from V and 4 bases from J, with 13 bases between. From germline, CDR1 is LGHNA and CDR2 YNFKEQ. The CDR3 is made up of 15 amino acids. The CDR3 nucleotides read TGTGCCAGCAGCCAAGGGGGGCGGATGGCCACTGAAGCTTTCTTT. This encodes CASSQGGRMATEAFF.

This clone was seen only once. The chain recombines TRBV10-3 with TRBJ2-1, with 16 bases aligning to TRBD2. This CDR3 has 14 amino acids. J gave up 5 bases and V 10 bases, and 2 bases lay outside the gene matches. Germline-derived CDR1 and CDR2 are ENHRY and SYGVKD. The CDR3 spells CATGTSGGDNEQFF. CDR3 in DNA: TGTGCCACAGGGACTAGCGGGGGGGACAATGAGCAGTTCTTC.

CDR3 sequence: CASSLSGDTDTQYF. For the CDR3, the DNA is TGTGCCAGCAGCTTATCAGGGGACACAGATACGCAGTATTTT. J is TRBJ2-3 and V is TRBV11-2; tentative D call: TRBD1 (6 bases). There are 14 residues in the CDR3. Trimming took off 2 bases at V and 2 bases at J, with 8 bases between the two ends. The germline V gene has CDR1 SGHAT and CDR2 FQNNGV.

V and J are TRBV9 and TRBJ1-6; 7 bases match TRBD1. Looked up from germline, CDR1 is SGDLS and CDR2 is YYNGEE. V lost 3 bases to trimming and J lost 4 bases; unmatched junction nucleotides: 7. The CDR3 totals 16 residues. CDR3 bases: TGTGCCAGCAGCGCCGGGGGACAGTTTTATAATTCACCCCTCCACTTT. Encoded protein: CASSAGGQFYNSPLHF.

There are a few counts of this clone. The rearrangement links TRBV6-5 to TRBJ1-2; TRBD1 is a possible D gene (6 bases). CDR1 is MNHEY, CDR2 SVGAGI, per germline. The CDR3 contains 16 residues. V lost 2 bases, J lost 4 bases, and 17 bases lay in between. CDR3 residues: CASSYEFRGPIYGYTF. The CDR3 nucleotides read TGTGCCAGCAGTTACGAGTTCAGGGGACCTATCTATGGCTACACCTTC.

The chain recombines TRBV5-1 with TRBJ2-1; perhaps TRBD2 as D (6 bases). This CDR3 has 15 residues. Germline values: CDR1 SGHRS, CDR2 YFSETQ. Between the trimmed V and J ends, which lost 4 bases and 0 bases, there was a span of 11 bases. The CDR3 DNA reads as TGCGCCAGCAGCATAGCGGCGAGCTCCTACAATGAGCAGTTCTTC. It specifies CASSIAASSYNEQFF.

The chain couples TRBV15 to TRBJ2-7, with 8 bases fitting TRBD1. V lost 4 bases and J lost 2; bases outside the gene matches: 7. Looked up from germline, CDR1 is LNHNV and CDR2 is YYDKDF (reference sequence). This CDR3 region has 15 residues. The CDR3 protein is CATSNDRGLTYEQYF. The CDR3 DNA reads as TGTGCCACCAGCAACGACAGGGGCTTAACCTACGAGCAGTACTTC.

This clone has more than one count but fewer than ten. The rearrangement links TRBV27 to TRBJ1-5; TRBD1 aligns across 11 bases. The CDR3 contains 18 residues. The trim removed 6 bases at V and 1 base at J, leaving 11 bases unmatched. CDR1 is MNHEY and CDR2 is SMNVEV in the germline V gene (reference sequence). The CDR3 bases are TGTGCCAGCAGACCCGGGACAGGGGGTTTCGGGAGCAATCAGCCCCAGCATTTT. This gives the protein CASRPGTGGFGSNQPQHF.

For this clone: Different DNA sequences within this sample yield the same CDR3. This chain links TRBV6-1 with TRBJ2-1; weak D call: TRBD2 (6 bases). The germline V gene has CDR1 MNHNS and CDR2 SASEGT. V lost 3 bases and J 1 base, leaving 10 bases between the germline ends. This CDR3 spans 15 amino acids. The CDR3 nucleotides read TGTGCCAGCAGTGAGGTCGGGAGTTCCTACAATGAGCAGTTCTTC. Translation gives CASSEVGSSYNEQFF.

Note on this clone: The same CDR3 also results from other DNA sequences found in this sample. This chain connects TRBV5-1 to TRBJ2-5; 9 positions match TRBD2. The CDR3 is made up of 14 amino acids. In germline, CDR1 is SGHRS, CDR2 YFSETQ. V shed 2 bases, J shed 5 bases, and the junction held 4 bases outside the gene matches. CDR3 in DNA: TGCGCCAGCAGCTTAGCGGGAGGTTACGAGACCCAGTACTTC. Encoded protein: CASSLAGGYETQYF.

The V call is TRBV7-6, the J call TRBJ2-3, with 11 bases identical to TRBD2. The CDR3 is made up of 16 amino acids. The junction had 13 bases not matched to a gene; V was cut back by 3 bases and J by 11 bases. Germline V gene sequence: CDR1 SGHVS, CDR2 FNYEAQ. The CDR3 reads CASSFIPGTSGAEQYF. Written as DNA, the CDR3 is TGTGCCAGCAGCTTCATACCCGGGACTAGCGGAGCCGAGCAGTATTTT.

V gene TRBV5-8 combines with J gene TRBJ1-3; D gene uncertain. Germline V gene data show CDR1 as SGHTS and CDR2 as YDEGEE. The CDR3 consists of 15 residues. Trimming cost V 6 bases and J 0 bases, with 13 bases left between them. CDR3 sequence reads: CASNPQVLSGNTIYF. CDR3 nucleotides: TGTGCCAGCAACCCGCAGGTTCTCTCTGGAAACACCATATATTTT.

This rearrangement joins TRBV7-9 to TRBJ2-5, with TRBD2 matching 11 bases. The germline V gene encodes CDR1 SEHNR and CDR2 FQNEAQ (reference sequence). Trimming at V came to 5 bases and at J to 5 bases, leaving 4 bases not matched to a gene. The CDR3 is 14 amino acids. Here the CDR3 DNA reads TGTGCCAGCAGCCGTCCTAGCGGGGGGGAGACCCAGTACTTC. Amino acids: CASSRPSGGETQYF.

The chain employs TRBV7-9 and TRBJ1-4; D is unclear. V was cut by 2 bases and J by 8 bases, with 12 bases left in between. The CDR3 totals 14 residues. Germline V gene lookup returns CDR1 SEHNR and CDR2 FQNEAQ (reference sequence). DNA for the CDR3: TGTGCCAGCAGCTTAACCCCCCATGAGGAAAAACTGTTTTTT. Translation gives CASSLTPHEEKLFF. The full variable domain, with the rest looked up from reference TRBV7-9 and TRBJ1-4, is DTGVSQNPRHKITKRGQNVTFRCDPISEHNRLYWYRQTLGQGPEFLTYFQNEAQLEKSRLLSDRFSAERPKGSFSTLEIQRTEQGDSAMYLCASSLTPHEEKLFFGSGTQLSVL.

Concerning this clone: One junction end does not reproduce the germline sequence, and a read error may be involved. This sequence joins TRBV6-1 and TRBJ2-7; D not resolved. The V gene's germline CDR1 is MNHNS and CDR2 SASEGT. This CDR3 has 14 residues. CDR3 in amino acids: CASISSMNSHEQYF. DNA for the CDR3: TGTGCCAGCATCTCGAGTATGAACTCCCACGAGCAGTACTTC.

The V and J genes are TRBV7-2 and TRBJ2-7; 9 bases are shared with TRBD2. This CDR3 is built from 15 residues. CDR1 and CDR2 (germline): SGHTA, FQGNSA. The trim removed 1 base at V and 6 bases at J, leaving 7 bases unmatched. CDR3 DNA: TGTGCCAGCAGCTTAGTGGCTAGCGGGACTGGCGAGCAGTACTTC. Protein sequence: CASSLVASGTGEQYF.

The V call is TRBV19, the J call TRBJ1-2, with D hard to call. Germline V gene data show CDR1 as LNHDA and CDR2 as SQIVND (reference sequence). The V gene lost 3 bases and the J gene lost 2 bases, with 4 bases spanning the gap. The CDR3 totals 12 residues. CDR3 sequence (DNA): TGTGCCAGTAGTATCCTGAACTATGGCTACACCTTC. Its protein product is CASSILNYGYTF.